The entry below describes one TCR beta chain. The primer mix had 60 Vbeta and 13 Jbeta primers. Generated by immunoSEQ multiplex PCR, the TCRdb table keeps only in-frame clones and is missing some. The sample has around 180,000 clones; over 75% are singletons. CDR3 length equals 13 residues. Germline lookup yields CDR1 SEHNR and CDR2 FQNEAQ (reference sequence). The sample comes from a study of cytomegalovirus exposure and HLA in healthy donors. What was sequenced was PBMCs. The chain combines TRBV7-9 with TRBJ1-4; 7 nucleotides align to TRBD1. The clonotype comes from a man aged 60-69 years in good health and CMV-seronegative. DNA for the CDR3: TGTTCCGCCACCCCGACAGGGAGTGAAAAACTGTTTTTT. It specifies CSATPTGSEKLFF. Full variable domain (rest looked up from reference TRBV7-9 and TRBJ1-4): DTGVSQNPRHKITKRGQNVTFRCDPISEHNRLYWYRQTLGQGPEFLTYFQNEAQLEKSRLLSDRFSAERPKGSFSTLEIQRTEQGDSAMYLCSATPTGSEKLFFGSGTQLSVL.